Here is one TCR beta chain with its context. Assay used: immunoSEQ multiplex PCR; TCRdb lists only in-frame clones, some missing. The data contain some 95,000 clones, about four fifths of them singletons. The data belong to a study of control samples from healthy donors and cancer patients. Trimming removed 7 bases at V and 4 bases at J, with 13 bases between. CDR1 and CDR2 (germline): MGHDK, SYGVNS. CDR3 length: 13 residues. The chain recombines TRBV25-1 with TRBJ1-1, with D tentatively TRBD1 (6 bases). What was sequenced was blood. This clonotype originated in a woman aged 25 to 39 in good health. For the CDR3, the DNA is TGTGCCAGCACTAAACAGGGAACCACTGAAGCTTTCTTT. Its protein product is CASTKQGTTEAFF.